Below are 17 T cell receptor beta chains sequenced from a single sample in a study of OX40 agonist ivuxolimab in advanced cancers. The method was immunoSEQ multiplex PCR; TCRdb's version includes in-frame clones alone and lacks a portion of them. This sample carries some 59,000 clones, approximately 90% of them seen once, and the ten largest clones take over 7.5%. Source: CD4+ or CD8+ T cells sorted from blood, taken in a trial of the OX40 agonist ivuxolimab. The receptors here all came from an adult with an advanced solid tumor such as melanoma, head and neck, liver or kidney cancer.

The chain joins TRBV15 to TRBJ1-4; D unclear. CDR1 is LNHNV and CDR2 is YYDKDF in the germline V gene (reference sequence). V was pared by 0 bases and J by 0 bases, with 2 bases between. This CDR3 contains 14 residues. The CDR3 loop reads CATSRDPTNEKLFF. CDR3 nucleotides: TGTGCCACCAGCAGAGATCCAACTAATGAAAAACTGTTTTTT.

The rearrangement uses TRBV9 and TRBJ2-1; 11 bases line up with TRBD2. This CDR3 has 16 residues. Germline values: CDR1 SGDLS, CDR2 YYNGEE. Unmatched junction bases numbered 7, after V lost 4 bases and J lost 4 bases. CDR3 DNA sequence: TGTGCCAGCAGCACCCCGACTAGCGGGATTTACAATGAGCAGTTCTTC. Its translation: CASSTPTSGIYNEQFF.

V gene TRBV7-6 combines with J gene TRBJ1-4, with a possible D match to TRBD1 (5 bases). The CDR3 covers 17 residues. The germline V gene encodes CDR1 SGHVS and CDR2 FNYEAQ. The V gene lost 7 bases and the J gene lost 0 bases, with 18 bases spanning the gap. The CDR3 sequence: CASTPGNVWATNEKLFF. The CDR3 DNA follows: TGTGCCAGCACCCCAGGGAACGTATGGGCAACTAATGAAAAACTGTTTTTT.

The J gene is TRBJ2-7, the V gene TRBV19; TRBD2 is a possible D gene (6 bases). Germline loops: CDR1 LNHDA, CDR2 SQIVND (reference sequence). The CDR3 is 11 residues long. V was trimmed by 6 bases and J by 3 bases, leaving 6 bases between them. CDR3 coding DNA: TGTGCCAGTAGCGGGGGCTACGAGCAGTACTTC. It is translated as CASSGGYEQYF.

This chain joins TRBV7-6 and TRBJ2-7; 9 bases fit TRBD1. The CDR3 extends over 15 amino acids. CDR1 and CDR2 from the germline V gene are SGHVS and FNYEAQ. V lost 4 bases, J lost 3 bases, and 7 bases stayed unmatched. CDR3: CASSSRDRVSYEQYF. Here the CDR3 DNA reads TGTGCCAGCAGCTCCCGGGACAGGGTTAGCTACGAGCAGTACTTC.

The rearrangement joins TRBV30 to TRBJ2-1; tentative D call: TRBD2 (6 bases). Per the germline V gene, CDR1 is GTSNPN and CDR2 is SVGIG (reference sequence). CDR3 length: 11 residues. Trimming shortened V by 8 bases and J by 3 bases, and 8 bases separated the two germline ends. CDR3 bases: TGTGCCGCGGACTACTACAATGAGCAGTTCTTC. This sequence encodes CAADYYNEQFF.

This clone was detected once. This sequence joins TRBV19 and TRBJ2-1, with D possibly being TRBD1 (6 bases). Germline CDR1 reads LNHDA; CDR2 reads SQIVND (reference sequence). With 6 bases removed from V and 1 base from J, the gap between germline ends came to 13 bases. The CDR3 consists of 15 residues. The CDR3 protein is CASSLRGKSYNEQFF. CDR3 nucleotides: TGTGCCAGTAGCCTCAGGGGAAAATCCTACAATGAGCAGTTCTTC.

The chain has TRBV7-2 and TRBJ1-2, with 8 positions matching TRBD1. Germline loops: CDR1 SGHTA, CDR2 FQGNSA. The ends lost 3 bases at V and 6 bases at J; junction bases unmatched: 6. This CDR3 has 14 amino acids. The chain's CDR3 is CASSFPQGAHGYTF. The CDR3 coding sequence is TGTGCCAGCAGCTTCCCTCAGGGGGCCCATGGCTACACCTTC.

The CDR3 region has the DNA TGTGCCAGCAGTGAATTTGGTACCTACAATGAGCAGTTCTTC. As protein: CASSEFGTYNEQFF. The V call is TRBV25-1, the J call TRBJ2-1; no clear D. The CDR3 loop spans 14 amino acids. The germline gives CDR1 MGHDK, CDR2 SYGVNS. V was shortened by 1 base and J by 2 bases, with 6 bases between the two germline ends.

This chain connects TRBV19 to TRBJ2-6; unclear D gene. The CDR3 runs to 16 residues. The germline V gene has CDR1 LNHDA and CDR2 SQIVND (reference sequence). The V gene lost 7 bases and the J gene lost 0 bases, with 13 bases spanning the gap. CDR3 protein: CASTGSSSSGANVLTF. The CDR3 DNA follows: TGTGCCAGTACCGGCAGTTCGAGCTCTGGGGCCAACGTCCTGACTTTC.

The V call is TRBV6-6, the J call TRBJ1-5; no reliable D call. CDR3 length: 15 residues. Germline CDR1 reads MNHNY; CDR2 reads SVGAGI (reference sequence). V lost 0 bases and J 5 bases, leaving 11 bases between the germline ends. CDR3 residues: CASSYSKRVDQPQHF. The CDR3 bases are TGTGCCAGCAGTTACTCGAAAAGGGTGGATCAGCCCCAGCATTTT.

This rearrangement joins TRBV5-1 to TRBJ2-3, with a possible D match to TRBD2 (5 bases). The CDR3 is 16 amino acids. V gave up 0 bases and J gave up 0 bases, with 11 bases separating them. From germline, CDR1 is SGHRS and CDR2 YFSETQ. CDR3 amino acids: CASSLGERGSTDTQYF. The DNA of the CDR3 is TGCGCCAGCAGCTTGGGGGAAAGAGGGAGCACAGATACGCAGTATTTT.

This clone was found once. The rearrangement joins TRBV5-4 to TRBJ1-1; possible D gene TRBD1, 6 bases. CDR3 length: 15 amino acids. CDR1 is SGHNT, CDR2 YYREEE, per germline (reference sequence). Trimming removed 4 bases from V and 1 base from J, with 14 bases in between. Here the CDR3 reads CASSVDRLSNTEAFF. The CDR3 coding sequence is TGTGCCAGCAGCGTAGACAGGCTATCGAACACTGAAGCTTTCTTT.

This rearrangement joins TRBV4-1 to TRBJ2-4, with 8 positions matching TRBD2. CDR1 is MGHRA and CDR2 is YSYEKL in the germline V gene. V trimming: 0 bases; J trimming: 4 bases; junction bases outside the gene matches: 5. CDR3 length: 16 amino acids. CDR3 sequence reads: CASSQDTSGGKNIQYF. DNA for the CDR3: TGCGCCAGCAGCCAAGATACGAGCGGGGGTAAAAACATTCAGTACTTC.

V is TRBV5-4 and J is TRBJ2-1, with D unclear. CDR3 length equals 13 residues. Germline V lookup: CDR1 SGHNT, CDR2 YYREEE (reference sequence). The ends were cut back, 5 bases at V and 8 bases at J, with 14 bases in the middle. The CDR3 region has the DNA TGTGCCAGCAGTCGCGACACTGGAGATGAGCAGTTCTTC. Its protein is CASSRDTGDEQFF.

The chain combines TRBV6-1 with TRBJ2-7, with 12 bases aligning to TRBD1. Unmatched junction bases numbered 3, after V lost 4 bases and J lost 2 bases. CDR1 and CDR2 from the germline V gene are MNHNS and SASEGT. This CDR3 has 15 residues. The CDR3 bases are TGTGCCAGCAGTGGGGGACAGGGGGCAGCCTACGAGCAGTACTTC. Translated, it gives CASSGGQGAAYEQYF.

This clone was seen more than once but under ten times. This chain's CDR3 is CASSVAGQGFYEQYF. CDR3 in DNA: TGTGCCAGCAGCGTAGCGGGACAGGGTTTCTACGAGCAGTACTTC. V gene TRBV9 combines with J gene TRBJ2-7; 9 bases match TRBD1. The V gene's germline CDR1 is SGDLS and CDR2 YYNGEE. V dropped 0 bases and J dropped 3; count of bases not matched to a gene: 4. This CDR3 contains 15 residues. Looking up the rest from reference TRBV9 and TRBJ2-7 gives the full variable domain: DSGVTQTPKHLITATGQRVTLRCSPRSGDLSVYWYQQSLDQGLQFLIQYYNGEERAKGNILERFSAQQFPDLHSELNLSSLELGDSALYFCASSVAGQGFYEQYFGPGTRLTVT.